This TCR beta chain was documented in a study of CD8 T cells in Susac syndrome (dated by TCRdb to about 2019). About the investigation overall: Whether CD8+ T cell activation and differentiation in Susac syndrome was antigen driven was tested using repertoire sequencing. Summary of the overall study and its limitations: The TCR sequencing and HLA analysis was acknowledged to have included a relatively small number of individuals.

From the germline V gene, CDR1 is SGHDT and CDR2 is YYEEEE. V lost 3 bases and J lost 2 bases; the stretch between them is 15 bases long. CDR3 length: 15 amino acids, cysteine to phenylalanine. Kept here is only the CDR3 DNA, which spans 45 bases and is read in frame from base 1. Peripheral blood CD8+ and CD4+ T cells from healthy donors, Susac syndrome patients and multiple sclerosis patients were profiled by high-throughput TCR beta sequencing. Healthy donors were included as age- and sex-matched controls. Bulk CD8+ and CD4+ T cells were purified by magnetic negative isolation, whereas CD8+ TEMRA cells were enriched by FACS. Blood was collected in EDTA tubes and processed within 24 hours, with PBMCs isolated through density gradient centrifugation. PBMCs intended for TCR sequencing were frozen in liquid nitrogen and were later thawed in a 37 degrees C water bath. Purity of sorted or isolated CD4+, CD8+ and CD8+ TEMRA cells was at least 90%.

This clonotype was observed once. Its binding antigen is unknown. Per-nucleotide qualities are absent, and no much larger clonotype sits a single base away. One read alone lends weak support. RNA was extracted with the RNeasy kit and roughly 0.45 to 1 ug was reverse transcribed using random hexamers. The immunoSEQ multiplex PCR assay, which covers 54 Vbeta and 13 Jbeta segments, was used to amplify TCR beta CDR3 regions. PCR amplification bias was corrected by using a synthetic template baseline for primer optimization and computational correction. From the authors' description of their analysis: Reads were annotated to V, D and J genes per IMGT and analyzed with immunoSEQ Analyzer, keeping only productive sequences. Clonality was calculated as one minus the Shannon entropy normalized by log2 of the number of productive unique sequences. For each patient and control, public and private clones were evaluated within the 100 most prevalent clones. A clone was defined as Susac-specific if it was absent from the healthy and MS cohorts, from roughly 990 published viral clones and from other ImmuneACCESS disease sequences. TCRdb redid the processing of the public reads, applying fastp at Q25 and MiXCR, and retained in-frame beta chains. Merged by CDR3 protein, the rows form single entries marked with the most common genes and DNA. The V and J calls reflect TCRdb's pipeline rather than the authors' work. The table for this sample lists approximately 120,000 distinct CDR3 sequences; around 94% of them were counted only once. 0.087% of the sample goes to the ten largest clones.

The V gene is TRBV5-6 and the J gene is TRBJ2-7; TRBD1 is possibly the D segment (6 matching bases). The clonotype comes from a human donor in good health. What was sequenced was CD4+ T cells from PBMCs. CDR3 region: CASSSPRRGTYEQYF. The sequence in DNA is TGTGCCAGCAGCTCCCCTCGTAGGGGGACCTACGAGCAGTACTTC. The entire variable domain, with the stretches around the CDR3 drawn from the reference TRBV5-6 and TRBJ2-7 proteins, is DAGVTQSPTHLIKTRGQQVTLRCSPKSGHDTVSWYQQALGQGPQFIFQYYEEEERQRGNFPDRFSGHQFPNYSSELNVNALLLGDSALYLCASSSPRRGTYEQYFGPGTRLTVT.